The 26 T cell receptor beta chains reported below all come from one sample, sequenced in a study of beta chain features in type 1 diabetes. What was sequenced were expressed TCRB transcripts, since all of the isolated RNA had been reverse transcribed. Measured with immunoSEQ multiplex PCR; TCRdb has only the in-frame clones, and not every one. Among 200,000 to 250,000 clones, around 14% were seen once, and the ten largest hold about 0.03%. The source material was naive CD4+ T cells from blood. These receptor sequences come from a woman in her thirties or forties in good health.

This clone has just a few counts. The rearrangement links TRBV10-2 to TRBJ1-3, with unresolved D. V dropped 2 bases and J dropped 2 bases, with 10 bases sitting between them. CDR3 length equals 15 residues. Per germline, CDR1 WSHSY and CDR2 SAAADI. CDR3 DNA: TGCGCCAGCAGTGAGCACGACATGGCTGGAAACACCATATATTTT. It codes for CASSEHDMAGNTIYF.

This clone was seen just once. The chain is built from TRBV27 and TRBJ1-5; a weak D match, TRBD1 (6 bases). Trimming removed 3 bases at V and 5 bases at J, with 8 bases between. CDR1 and CDR2 (germline): MNHEY, SMNVEV (reference sequence). CDR3 length equals 13 residues. As DNA, the CDR3 is TGTGCCAGCAGTTTTCACAGGGATCAGCCCCAGCATTTT. Amino acid sequence: CASSFHRDQPQHF.

The V gene is TRBV6-1, the J gene TRBJ1-2, with D hard to call. This CDR3 contains 14 residues. From germline, CDR1 is MNHNS and CDR2 SASEGT. The germline V and J ends were trimmed by 2 bases and 3 bases, with 10 bases remaining between them. DNA of the CDR3: TGTGCCAGCAGTGAACGGGAATATTACTATGGCTACACCTTC. Amino acids: CASSEREYYYGYTF.

This clone was seen ten or more times. The chain uses TRBV6-6 and TRBJ2-3; TRBD2 might be the D (5 bases). This CDR3 comprises 13 residues. V shed 6 bases and J shed 1 base, with 8 bases lying between them. Germline assignment: CDR1 MNHNY and CDR2 SVGAGI (reference sequence). Here the CDR3 DNA reads TGTGCCAGCAGACCCGGGGGCACAGATACGCAGTATTTT. This gives the protein CASRPGGTDTQYF.

The chain links TRBV28 to TRBJ1-1, with D perhaps TRBD1 (5 bases). V was trimmed by 7 bases and J by 4 bases, leaving 16 bases between them. Looked up from germline, CDR1 is MDHEN and CDR2 is SYDVKM. This CDR3 has 14 amino acids. The CDR3 DNA follows: TGTGCCAGCATATCACCGGGGGGGAGCACTGAAGCTTTCTTT. It specifies CASISPGGSTEAFF. The complete variable domain, with remaining parts taken from reference TRBV28 and TRBJ1-1, reads DVKVTQSSRYLVKRTGEKVFLECVQDMDHENMFWYRQDPGLGLRLIYFSYDVKMKEKGDIPEGYSVSREKKERFSLILESASTNQTSMYLCASISPGGSTEAFFGQGTRLTVV.

The DNA for the CDR3 is TGTGCCAGCAGCTTGGGTGGGACAGGGGCCTACGAGCAGTACTTC. It encodes CASSLGGTGAYEQYF. J is TRBJ2-7 and V is TRBV5-4; 10 bases agree with TRBD1. The V and J ends lost 0 bases and 2 bases, in that order; junction bases with no gene match: 2. The germline CDR1 and CDR2 sequences are SGHNT and YYREEE (reference sequence). This CDR3 is 15 amino acids long.

The chain has TRBV10-3 and TRBJ2-1, with D maybe TRBD2 (7 bases). The length of the CDR3 is 12 residues. Trimming stripped 8 bases from V and 14 bases from J, with 19 bases between. Germline V gene sequence: CDR1 ENHRY, CDR2 SYGVKD. The CDR3 nucleotides read TGTGCCATCCTCGAGAGGGGGGGGGATAAGTTCTTC. Its translation: CAILERGGDKFF.

This clone was detected only a few times. The V gene is TRBV6-4, the J gene TRBJ1-6; 8 bases match TRBD1. The length of the CDR3 is 18 residues. Germline CDR1 is MRHNA and CDR2 is SNTAGT. The V and J ends lost 3 bases and 7 bases, in that order; junction bases with no gene match: 14. DNA for the CDR3: TGTGCCAGCAGTGATCGTGCTGGACAGGGATGGAGAAATTCACCCCTCCACTTT. It encodes CASSDRAGQGWRNSPLHF.

The rearrangement uses TRBV29-1 and TRBJ1-1; 8 nucleotides align to TRBD1. CDR3 length equals 14 residues. Germline CDR1 is SQVTM and CDR2 is ANQGSEA. J gave up 5 bases and V 7 bases, and 12 bases lay outside the gene matches. CDR3 sequence (DNA): TGCAGCGGGGCACAGGGGGGAGTTGGGACTGAAGCTTTCTTT. This translates into CSGAQGGVGTEAFF. Looking up the rest from reference TRBV29-1 and TRBJ1-1 gives the full variable domain: SAVISQKPSRDICQRGTSLTIQCQVDSQVTMMFWYRQQPGQSLTLIATANQGSEATYESGFVIDKFPISRPNLTFSTLTVSNMSPEDSSIYLCSGAQGGVGTEAFFGQGTRLTVV.

This clone was seen only a few times. The chain employs TRBV5-1 and TRBJ2-7, with D possibly TRBD2 on 6 matching bases. CDR1 is SGHRS, CDR2 YFSETQ, per germline. The CDR3 covers 14 residues. Between the trimmed V and J ends, which lost 7 bases and 4 bases, there was a span of 18 bases. CDR3 residues: CASQQGGTGYEQYF. In nucleotides, the CDR3 is TGCGCCAGCCAACAAGGAGGGACGGGATACGAGCAGTACTTC.

This clone was counted many times. The J gene is TRBJ2-1, the V gene TRBV23-1; D remains unclear. TRBV23-1 is labeled an ORF, and its function is uncertain. The CDR3 covers 10 residues. With 3 bases removed from V and 9 bases from J, the gap between germline ends came to 3 bases. Written as DNA, the CDR3 is TGCGCCAGCAGTCACGGTGAGCAGTTCTTC. This translates into CASSHGEQFF.

In this sample, this clone turned up a few times. This chain uses TRBV5-6 with TRBJ2-7, with D tentatively TRBD1 (6 bases). This CDR3 region has 16 residues. Trimming took off 1 base at V and 2 bases at J, with 16 bases between the two ends. From germline, CDR1 is SGHDT and CDR2 YYEEEE. CDR3 loop: CASSLLLPAGAYEQYF. CDR3 DNA: TGTGCCAGCAGCTTGCTCCTACCCGCAGGGGCCTACGAGCAGTACTTC.

The rearrangement links TRBV2 to TRBJ1-1; 7 bases line up with TRBD1. The germline V gene has CDR1 SNHLY and CDR2 FYNNEI. V lost 10 bases to trimming and J lost 0 bases; unmatched junction nucleotides: 5. The CDR3 has 13 amino acids. In nucleotides, the CDR3 is TGTGCCACCCAGGGGGGAGTGAACACTGAAGCTTTCTTT. Translating it yields CATQGGVNTEAFF.

V and J are TRBV9 and TRBJ2-3, with 8 nucleotides matching TRBD2. The CDR3 loop spans 18 amino acids. Trimming removed 1 base from V and 3 bases from J; junction bases left unmatched: 13. Germline V lookup: CDR1 SGDLS, CDR2 YYNGEE. The CDR3 DNA reads TGTGCCAGCAGCGTAAGTCGGGGGGGGCCTGATCGAACAGATACGCAGTATTTT. This codes for CASSVSRGGPDRTDTQYF.

The chain is built from TRBV9 and TRBJ1-6; D is uncertain. Germline CDR1 SGDLS, CDR2 YYNGEE. The ends were cut back, 4 bases at V and 7 bases at J, with 15 bases in the middle. The CDR3 totals 15 residues. The CDR3 spells CASSPRRVTNSPLHF. CDR3 DNA: TGTGCCAGCAGCCCCAGGCGGGTGACCAATTCACCCCTCCACTTT.

This clone was found a few times. For the CDR3, the DNA is TGCGCCAGCAGCATCCGGGACAGGGCCAATGAGCAGTTCTTC. This encodes CASSIRDRANEQFF. The chain carries TRBV4-1 and TRBJ2-1; TRBD1 matches 9 bases. The V and J ends lost 5 bases and 6 bases, in that order; junction bases with no gene match: 5. Germline V gives CDR1 MGHRA, CDR2 YSYEKL. This CDR3 is 14 amino acids long.

V usage is TRBV6-5 and J usage is TRBJ1-2, with 7 nucleotides matching TRBD1. V was clipped by 0 bases and J by 7 bases; unmatched bases: 11. Germline loops: CDR1 MNHEY, CDR2 SVGAGI. CDR3 length: 16 residues. The CDR3 protein is CASSYSSRTGTGGYTF. CDR3 nucleotides: TGTGCCAGCAGTTACTCGAGTCGGACAGGCACGGGTGGCTACACCTTC.

V usage is TRBV5-1 and J usage is TRBJ2-1; 12 nucleotides agree with TRBD2. Germline V lookup: CDR1 SGHRS, CDR2 YFSETQ. The CDR3 extends over 16 amino acids. The V segment lost 1 base and the J segment 6 bases; nucleotides outside the gene matches: 5. CDR3 protein: CASSLKTSGGGNEQFF. In nucleotides, the CDR3 is TGCGCCAGCAGCTTGAAGACTAGCGGGGGAGGCAATGAGCAGTTCTTC.

The DNA of the CDR3 is TGCGCCAGCAGCCAAGTAGAGAACACCGGGGAGCTGTTTTTT. Translation: CASSQVENTGELFF. The chain joins TRBV4-1 to TRBJ2-2; no clear D. The V end was cut by 1 base, the J end by 1 base, with 4 bases between. The CDR3 extends over 14 amino acids. CDR1 and CDR2 (germline): MGHRA, YSYEKL.

This rearrangement joins TRBV7-7 to TRBJ2-7; D unresolved. CDR3 size: 13 residues. Germline values: CDR1 SSHAT, CDR2 FNYEAQ (reference sequence). V lost 0 bases, J lost 0 bases, and 3 bases lay in between. CDR3 nucleotide sequence: TGTGCCAGCAGCTTAGCCCGCTCCTACGAGCAGTACTTC. This sequence encodes CASSLARSYEQYF.

This clone was counted between two and nine times. This chain joins TRBV7-8 and TRBJ2-1, with TRBD1 matching 7 bases. The junction had 6 bases not matched to a gene; V was cut back by 0 bases and J by 7 bases. Germline lookup yields CDR1 SGHVS and CDR2 FQNEAQ. This CDR3 region has 15 residues. The CDR3 loop reads CASSLARGPENEQFF. In DNA, the CDR3 is TGTGCCAGCAGCTTAGCGAGGGGGCCCGAGAATGAGCAGTTCTTC.

The chain has TRBV5-1 and TRBJ2-1; D remains unclear. Germline V CDR1 and CDR2: SGHRS, YFSETQ. V was clipped by 1 base and J by 0 bases, with 8 bases between them. This CDR3 region has 15 residues. CDR3 nucleotide sequence: TGCGCCAGCAGCTTGCAGCGCGGCTCCTACAATGAGCAGTTCTTC. Protein product: CASSLQRGSYNEQFF.

The chain links TRBV28 to TRBJ2-3, with TRBD1 identical over 8 bases. The germline V gene encodes CDR1 MDHEN and CDR2 SYDVKM. This CDR3 is built from 15 residues. V was pared by 6 bases and J by 5 bases, with 10 bases of the junction left unmatched. The chain's CDR3 is CASSPDPRGQDTQYF. The CDR3 DNA sequence: TGTGCCAGCAGCCCAGACCCCAGGGGGCAAGATACGCAGTATTTT.

The sample holds a few counts of this clone. This chain connects TRBV10-2 to TRBJ2-7; 9 nucleotides agree with TRBD1. Germline loops: CDR1 WSHSY, CDR2 SAAADI. There are 16 residues in the CDR3. V dropped 6 bases and J dropped 3; count of bases not matched to a gene: 12. For the CDR3, the DNA is TGCGCCAGCAGACCCCGCCGGGGACAGGGAGTCTACGAGCAGTACTTC. Translating gives CASRPRRGQGVYEQYF.

This clone has just a few counts. V and J are TRBV9 and TRBJ2-7; maybe TRBD2 (5 bases). The CDR3 sequence is 13 residues long. Germline CDR1 is SGDLS and CDR2 is YYNGEE. Trimming removed 3 bases from V and 6 bases from J, with 13 bases in between. The chain's CDR3 is CASSAFLEGEQYF. For the CDR3, the DNA is TGTGCCAGCAGCGCATTCCTCGAGGGCGAGCAGTACTTC.

The chain's CDR3 is CASSGFRDSNEQFF. The CDR3, as DNA: TGTGCCAGCAGCGGGTTCCGGGACAGTAATGAGCAGTTCTTC. V gene TRBV9 combines with J gene TRBJ2-1; 7 bases agree with TRBD1. The CDR3 totals 14 residues. From germline, CDR1 is SGDLS and CDR2 YYNGEE. J gave up 7 bases and V 3 bases, and 7 bases lay outside the gene matches.